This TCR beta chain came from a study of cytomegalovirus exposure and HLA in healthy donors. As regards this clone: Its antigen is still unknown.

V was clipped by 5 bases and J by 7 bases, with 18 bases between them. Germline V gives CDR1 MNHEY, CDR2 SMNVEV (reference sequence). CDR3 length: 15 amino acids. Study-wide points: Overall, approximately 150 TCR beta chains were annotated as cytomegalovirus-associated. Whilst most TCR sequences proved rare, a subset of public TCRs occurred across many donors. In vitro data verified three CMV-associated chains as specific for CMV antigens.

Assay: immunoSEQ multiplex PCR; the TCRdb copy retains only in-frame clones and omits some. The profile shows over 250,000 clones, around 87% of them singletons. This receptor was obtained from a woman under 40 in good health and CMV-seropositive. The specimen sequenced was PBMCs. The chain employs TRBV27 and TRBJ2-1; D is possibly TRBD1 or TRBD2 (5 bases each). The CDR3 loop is CASSTSATEGNEQFF. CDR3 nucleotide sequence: TGTGCCAGCAGTACTTCCGCGACAGAGGGGAATGAGCAGTTCTTC.